Described below is a single TCR beta chain sequence and its context. This receptor's antigen is unknown. No much larger clonotype is one base removed from it; base qualities were not supplied. Libraries were prepared through the immunoSEQ multiplex PCR assay. For the multiplex PCR, a mixture combining 60 forward primers for TCR Vbeta segments and 13 reverse primers for TCR Jbeta segments was used. The CDR3 region of rearranged TCR beta genes was amplified from genomic DNA by a multiplex PCR assay. Amplified TCR beta libraries were sequenced as 87-base-pair reads on the Illumina HiSeq System. Concerning the study's data processing: In a later analysis, some 80 million unique TCR beta chains were counted across the 650 to 750 repertoires, and about 10 million of these chains were shared by at least two donors. A nearest-neighbor algorithm error-corrected the raw reads and collapsed the reads into unique sequences, merging closely related sequences to remove PCR and sequencing errors. V, D and J gene segments were assigned by aligning CDR3 sequences to IMGT reference sequences. For a sequence to be retained, a match of at least six nucleotides to both a V gene segment and a J gene segment was required. A rearrangement was called productive if the CDR3 had no stop codons and remained in frame with V and J, and every other rearrangement was called non-productive. CDR3 was defined by IMGT convention, running from the second conserved V-encoded cysteine to the conserved J-encoded phenylalanine. The earlier analysis of about 570 of the donors excluded any sequence lacking an unambiguous match to a single V gene segment. In an earlier analysis of some 590 of the donors, V segments were called functional above 56.7% productive rearrangements and were called segregating when the between-donor standard deviation exceeded 5%. A statistical classification framework was built to diagnose cytomegalovirus status from the catalog of TCR beta chain sequences. V and J gene assignment, in a later analysis, came from comparing TCR nucleotide sequences with IMGT/GENE-DB human TR gene sequences. The TCRdist pipeline was used in a later analysis to assign CDR3 sequences and most-parsimonious VDJ recombination scenarios. A later analysis defined each TCR beta chain by its CDR3 amino acid sequence plus V-gene family, and excluded reads lacking a unique V-gene family. In a later analysis, 500 to 700 highly shared, low-generation-probability nucleotide sequences were removed to address suspected cross-contamination and a sequencing artifact. In a later analysis, a clonal expansion index was calculated for each public chain from normalized within-repertoire ranks of inferred template counts. In a later analysis, generation probabilities were computed with a VDJ recombination model fitted to out-of-frame rearrangements, and the resulting probabilities were checked against IGoR. In a later analysis, hypergeometric tests were used to score TCR-TCR, TCR-HLA and TCR-CMV co-occurrence, with a repertoire-size bias correction applied to TCR pairs. In a later analysis, false discovery rates were estimated by permuting HLA or CMV assignments 20 times. A later analysis grouped co-occurring TCRs with DBSCAN, adding TCRdist sequence similarity when clustering within HLA-allele-positive subsets. For co-occurrence clustering, repertoires with fewer than 30,000 or more than 120,000 public chains were excluded, along with four or five repertoires with anomalous nucleotide sharing. Sourced from immuneACCESS, this table was stored by TCRdb with only in-frame sequences that have V and J called. A share of the clones is absent; for the studies checked, an unresolved V gene accounts for under half, and the remainder has no known explanation. The D gene and trimming were derived from the DNA, and the V and J assignments and clone size from that table. For this sample the table gives around 100,000 clones, of which about 70% were detected only once. Around 10% of the sample is taken by the ten largest.

The CDR3 spans 14 residues, from the cysteine through the phenylalanine. Only CDR3 DNA remains: 42 bases, in frame from the first base. Germline trimming amounts to 7 bases on V and 5 bases on J, with 7 as the count of junction bases outside the gene matches. Looking up the germline V gene yields CDR1 SGHTA and CDR2 FQGTGA. The sample is drawn from a study of cytomegalovirus exposure and HLA in healthy donors (dated by TCRdb to 2015 to 2018). General notes on the study: According to an earlier analysis of several hundred of the donors, about 179 million T cells yielded 120 million or so unique TCR beta sequences and 276 Gb of sequence data. An early release covering about 600 HLA-typed donors comprised 250 to 350 gigabases of sequencing data and around 86 million unique TCR sequences. The genetic ancestry cluster associated with self-reported Caucasian donors included approximately 85% of the approximately 400 genotyped donors. The study was designed to test whether signatures of past pathogen exposure could be identified by cataloging public T cell receptors. Using immunosequencing, the study profiled T cell repertoires from fewer than 850 subjects and related those repertoires to cytomegalovirus serostatus. Besides the first cohort of approximately 670 subjects, a separate validation cohort made up of roughly 120 different subjects was used. To predict cytomegalovirus infection status, the study brought together high-throughput TCR immunosequencing, statistical association of individual TCRs with disease status, and machine learning. In a later analysis, previously published TCR beta repertoires from hundreds of donors were re-analyzed and high-resolution HLA genotyping was added so that TCR occurrence patterns could be studied. Rather than using new phenotypic data, the later analysis identified candidate immune exposures from TCR beta sequences and from how often those sequences occurred across donors. To decide whether each TCR beta V gene segment behaved as functional or pseudogenic, an earlier analysis of 587 of the donors relied on high-throughput TCR beta sequencing. Donor age, sex, ethnicity and CMV serostatus were compiled alongside the repertoire data. In a later genetic analysis, genome-wide SNP genotypes for about 55% of the roughly 700 donors were used, and that subset was treated as a discovery cohort. All discovery cohort repertoires had been generated using a single sequencing platform. Class I and class II HLA loci were covered by the typing at four-digit resolution. The number of typed donors differed by locus: about 620-630 for A, B, C, DRB1 and DQB1; 522 for DQA1; 600 to 610 for DPA1; and about 470 for DPB1. About five DR-DQ haplotypes were handled as single units for association and clustering, since linkage in the cohort was strong. Across under 500 genotyped donors of the cohort, an average of about 200,000 unique TCR beta nucleotide sequences per donor were sequenced, and 15% to 20% of those sequences were non-productive. General conclusions and limits of the study: A later analysis reported that several top co-occurrence clusters appeared linked to parvovirus B19, influenza, CMV and Epstein-Barr virus. Presence/absence analyses assumed roughly uniform sequencing depth across donors, an assumption that may not hold. In a later analysis, TCR association rates were found to vary across HLA loci, with the most associated TCRs seen for DRB1 alleles and the fewest for HLA-C alleles. In a later analysis, some 17,000 TCR beta sequences were associated with specific HLA alleles at a false discovery rate of 0.05. A further reported finding was that TCR beta sequences accurately predicted the HLA-A and HLA-B alleles for most subjects in the first cohort. The study listed approximately 160 TCR beta chains as associated with cytomegalovirus. When HLA alleles, especially DR and DQ, strongly co-occurred, attributing TCR associations to individual alleles was difficult. It was suggested by the authors that the approach could potentially be generalized to other disease states and immunological phenotypes. Because some donors lacked HLA typing at each locus, the association tests relied only on the typed subset. According to a later genetic analysis, donors in an Asian-associated ancestry cluster had fewer N-insertions in productive TCRs than the approximately 700-donor mean. Because counts were too low, seventeen rarely observed V segments, including chromosome 9 orphons, were left out of the earlier analysis of approximately 500 of the donors. For the cohort, immune exposure information was limited to CMV serostatus. Three of the identified cytomegalovirus-associated TCR beta chains were confirmed in vitro to be specific for cytomegalovirus antigens. The classifier was reported to diagnose cytomegalovirus status with high specificity and sensitivity in both the original cohort and the validation cohort. Across donors, most TCR sequences were observed very rarely, whereas some public TCRs were present in many individuals. Broadly in line with IMGT annotations, most TCR beta V segments showed up in productive rearrangements about 87% or about 30% of the time in an earlier analysis of some 590 of the donors. Compared with equally common non-associated chains, HLA-associated TCR beta chains in a later analysis were more clonally expanded and had lower generation probabilities. A later genetic analysis associated a missense DCLRE1C variant with V-gene and J-gene trimming of TCR beta chains, and an independent cohort replicated the association. The cohort was sequenced for TCR beta chains only, and without alpha or paired-chain data the features that could be detected were limited. Most CMV-associated TCR beta chains appeared to be HLA-restricted in a later analysis, and the HLA associations seemed to be driven largely by CMV exposure. A cluster of highly shared sequence variants was judged likely to represent a technical artifact of the sequencing pipeline. The 87-base-pair reads could not distinguish some IMGT-functional V segments, including TRBV6-2 and TRBV6-3, so those segments were excluded. Correlated functional status among segregating V segments might be attributable to linkage disequilibrium, but an unknown experimental factor could not be ruled out.

The cohort comprised several hundred healthy bone marrow donors. Cohort members were all nominally healthy when sampled, although unrecorded immune exposures were likely present. The donor was CMV seropositive and belonged to the group of 250 to 300 seropositive cohort members. A peripheral blood sample was provided by each donor, and peripheral blood mononuclear cells were used for TCR beta sequencing. Genomic DNA was extracted from the blood cell samples with the Qiagen DNeasy Blood Extraction Kit. Sequences were obtained from PBMCs. This receptor was identified in a young man in good health and CMV-seropositive. The rearranged chain carries TRBV7-3 and TRBJ1-4; TRBD1 fits 7 bases in the junction. In nucleotide form, the sequence is TGTGCCAGCACCGAGACAGGGAAAAATGAAAAACTGTTTTTT. Translated, it gives CASTETGKNEKLFF.